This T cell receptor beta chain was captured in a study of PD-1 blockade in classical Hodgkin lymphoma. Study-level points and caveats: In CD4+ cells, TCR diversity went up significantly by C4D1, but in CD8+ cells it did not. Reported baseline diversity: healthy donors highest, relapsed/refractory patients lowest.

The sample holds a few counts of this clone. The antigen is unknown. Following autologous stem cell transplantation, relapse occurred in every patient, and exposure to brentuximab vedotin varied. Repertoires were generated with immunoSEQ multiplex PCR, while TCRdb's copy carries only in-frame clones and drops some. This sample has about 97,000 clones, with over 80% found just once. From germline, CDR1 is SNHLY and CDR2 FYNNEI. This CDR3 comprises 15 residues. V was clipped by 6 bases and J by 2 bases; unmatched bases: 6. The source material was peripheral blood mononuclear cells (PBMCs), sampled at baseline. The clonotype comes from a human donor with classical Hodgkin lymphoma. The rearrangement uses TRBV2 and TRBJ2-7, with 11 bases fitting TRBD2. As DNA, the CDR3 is TGTGCCAGCAGACAGACTAGCGGGAATACCTACGAGCAGTACTTC. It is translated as CASRQTSGNTYEQYF. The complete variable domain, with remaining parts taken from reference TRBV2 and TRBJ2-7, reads EPEVTQTPSHQVTQMGQEVILRCVPISNHLYFYWYRQILGQKVEFLVSFYNNEISEKSEIFDDQFSVERPDGSNFTLKIRSTKLEDSAMYFCASRQTSGNTYEQYFGPGTRLTVT.